Presented here are 20 T cell receptor beta chains from one specimen sequenced in a study of OX40 agonist ivuxolimab in advanced cancers. Clones were read by immunoSEQ multiplex PCR, and TCRdb kept only the in-frame ones, dropping some. Among 25,000 to 30,000 clones, 83% were seen once, and the ten largest hold 10% to 15%. Here the sequenced sample was CD4+ or CD8+ T cells sorted from blood, taken in a trial of the OX40 agonist ivuxolimab. These receptors were taken from an adult with an advanced solid tumor such as melanoma, head and neck, liver or kidney cancer.

The V and J genes are TRBV5-1 and TRBJ2-7; maybe TRBD2 (6 bases). This CDR3 spans 15 amino acids. Trimming took off 5 bases at V and 3 bases at J, with 18 bases between the two ends. Germline V gives CDR1 SGHRS, CDR2 YFSETQ. The CDR3 loop reads CASSVGVGGYYEQYF. The CDR3 nucleotides are TGCGCCAGCAGTGTGGGGGTCGGGGGATACTACGAGCAGTACTTC.

The V gene is TRBV2, the J gene TRBJ1-2; D not resolved. The V gene's germline CDR1 is SNHLY and CDR2 FYNNEI. This CDR3 has 13 amino acids. V was cut by 10 bases and J by 3 bases, with 15 bases left in between. CDR3 sequence reads: CATAGHFDYGYTF. CDR3 coding DNA: TGTGCCACCGCGGGCCATTTCGACTATGGCTACACCTTC.

The rearrangement uses TRBV9 and TRBJ1-1; TRBD1 agrees at 10 bases. CDR1 SGDLS and CDR2 YYNGEE come from the germline V gene. V shed 4 bases, J shed 3 bases, and the junction held 3 bases outside the gene matches. The CDR3 length is 14 residues. As DNA, the CDR3 is TGTGCCAGCAGCACGACAGGGGGCGACACTGAAGCTTTCTTT. Protein sequence: CASSTTGGDTEAFF.

V usage is TRBV18 and J usage is TRBJ1-1; D perhaps matches TRBD1 (5 bases). Trimming stripped 3 bases from V and 1 base from J, with 15 bases between. The CDR3 is made up of 16 amino acids. Germline V gene sequence: CDR1 KGHSH, CDR2 LQKENI. CDR3 DNA sequence: TGTGCCAGCTCACCTTTAAATAGACAGCAGAACACTGAAGCTTTCTTT. It is translated as CASSPLNRQQNTEAFF.

The CDR3 reads CASSLDRDRYGYTF. The CDR3 DNA follows: TGTGCCAGCAGTTTAGACAGGGATAGATATGGCTACACCTTC. This chain uses TRBV27 with TRBJ1-2; 7 positions agree with TRBD1. With 2 bases clipped from V and 5 bases from J, the junction kept 5 bases outside the gene matches. This CDR3 has 14 residues. Germline V gene sequence: CDR1 MNHEY, CDR2 SMNVEV (reference sequence).

The gene calls are TRBV27 and TRBJ2-2; 9 bases fit TRBD2. The CDR3 spans 16 residues. Losses at the gene ends were 3 bases for V and 4 bases for J; bases not matched to a gene: 6. CDR1 and CDR2 from the germline V gene are MNHEY and SMNVEV (reference sequence). The CDR3 here is CASSFLAGFVTGELFF. The CDR3 DNA sequence: TGTGCCAGCAGTTTCCTAGCGGGGTTCGTCACCGGGGAGCTGTTTTTT.

This clone was observed a few times. Other DNA sequences of this sample code for an identical CDR3. J is TRBJ1-1 and V is TRBV29-1; D remains unclear. CDR1 is SQVTM, CDR2 ANQGSEA, per germline. Deletions cut 1 base from V and 6 bases from J, with 12 bases between. The CDR3 is made up of 13 amino acids. Here the CDR3 reads CSVEGQATSEAFF. In nucleotides, the CDR3 is TGCAGCGTTGAAGGGCAGGCGACGTCTGAAGCTTTCTTT.

The chain is built from TRBV5-5 and TRBJ1-4, with 8 bases matching TRBD1. The CDR3 extends over 16 amino acids. Trimming at V came to 4 bases and at J to 2 bases, leaving 7 bases not matched to a gene. The germline CDR1 and CDR2 sequences are SGHKS and YYEKEE (reference sequence). CDR3 nucleotide sequence: TGTGCCAGCAGCATTGGACAGGGCGACACTAATGAAAAACTGTTTTTT. Residues: CASSIGQGDTNEKLFF.

This sequence joins TRBV7-9 and TRBJ1-1; 8 positions agree with TRBD1. Germline V gene lookup returns CDR1 SEHNR and CDR2 FQNEAQ (reference sequence). This CDR3 has 15 amino acids. The junction had 10 bases not matched to a gene; V was cut back by 4 bases and J by 6 bases. DNA of the CDR3: TGTGCCAGCAGCTCCCCTGACAGGGGCCGGTCTGAAGCTTTCTTT. This encodes CASSSPDRGRSEAFF. The entire variable domain, with the rest obtained from reference TRBV7-9 and TRBJ1-1, is as follows: DTGVSQNPRHKITKRGQNVTFRCDPISEHNRLYWYRQTLGQGPEFLTYFQNEAQLEKSRLLSDRFSAERPKGSFSTLEIQRTEQGDSAMYLCASSSPDRGRSEAFFGQGTRLTVV.

The genes are TRBV4-1 and TRBJ1-2, with no clear D. V was cut by 0 bases and J by 4 bases, with 9 bases left in between. Germline V CDR1 and CDR2: MGHRA, YSYEKL. The CDR3 runs 14 residues. The CDR3 loop reads CASSQDRSSYGYTF. CDR3 nucleotides: TGCGCCAGCAGCCAAGACAGGAGCTCCTATGGCTACACCTTC.

This clone is labeled medium-sized. This chain joins TRBV7-9 and TRBJ2-1; D possibly matches TRBD1 or TRBD2 (5 bases each). V shed 1 base and J shed 0 bases, with 7 bases lying between them. This CDR3 has 15 amino acids. Per the germline V gene, CDR1 is SEHNR and CDR2 is FQNEAQ (reference sequence). Here the CDR3 reads CASSLEGSSYNEQFF. Here the CDR3 DNA reads TGTGCCAGCAGCTTAGAGGGGAGCTCCTACAATGAGCAGTTCTTC.

This chain uses TRBV5-6 with TRBJ1-1, with 10 bases matching TRBD1. CDR3 size: 15 residues. V trimming: 4 bases; J trimming: 3 bases; junction bases outside the gene matches: 6. Per germline, CDR1 SGHDT and CDR2 YYEEEE. DNA for the CDR3: TGTGCCAGCAGCAATGCCGGGACAGGGGACACTGAAGCTTTCTTT. Translation: CASSNAGTGDTEAFF. The full variable domain, with the rest looked up from reference TRBV5-6 and TRBJ1-1, is DAGVTQSPTHLIKTRGQQVTLRCSPKSGHDTVSWYQQALGQGPQFIFQYYEEEERQRGNFPDRFSGHQFPNYSSELNVNALLLGDSALYLCASSNAGTGDTEAFFGQGTRLTVV.

A few counts support this clone. CDR3 in amino acids: CAWGLGESYNEQFF. The CDR3 DNA is TGTGCCTGGGGACTGGGGGAGTCCTACAATGAGCAGTTCTTC. The chain carries TRBV30 and TRBJ2-1; possibly TRBD1 or TRBD2 for D (5 bases each). The CDR3 extends over 14 amino acids. The germline gives CDR1 GTSNPN, CDR2 SVGIG (reference sequence). Trimming pared 5 bases from V and 1 base from J, leaving 12 bases between.

The chain recombines TRBV19 with TRBJ2-7; 8 bases agree with TRBD1. There are 14 residues in the CDR3. The germline V gene has CDR1 LNHDA and CDR2 SQIVND (reference sequence). The trim removed 5 bases at V and 5 bases at J, leaving 8 bases unmatched. The CDR3 nucleotides are TGTGCCAGTAGTGGCGGACAGGGTTCCCACGAGCAGTACTTC. It yields the protein CASSGGQGSHEQYF.

In the case of this clone: At one end, the junction sequence differs from germline, possibly due to a read error. This chain links TRBV19 with TRBJ2-7; D tentatively reads TRBD1 or TRBD2 (6 bases each). This CDR3 has 16 residues. Germline values: CDR1 LNHDA, CDR2 SQIVND (reference sequence). In nucleotides, the CDR3 is TGTGCCAGTAGTACGTTCTCAGGGGACTTACCTTACGAACAGTACTTC. It specifies CASSTFSGDLPYEQYF.

This clone was seen only a few times. This chain links TRBV18 with TRBJ1-3; D might be TRBD1 (5 bases). The CDR3 totals 17 residues. CDR1 is KGHSH, CDR2 LQKENI, per germline. Trimming took off 2 bases at V and 6 bases at J, with 20 bases between the two ends. CDR3 protein: CASSPNGVEQEENTIYF. Written as DNA, the CDR3 is TGTGCCAGCTCACCAAACGGGGTAGAACAGGAAGAAAACACCATATATTTT. Looking up the rest from reference TRBV18 and TRBJ1-3 gives the full variable domain: NAGVMQNPRHLVRRRGQEARLRCSPMKGHSHVYWYRQLPEEGLKFMVYLQKENIIDESGMPKERFSAEFPKEGPSILRIQQVVRGDSAAYFCASSPNGVEQEENTIYFGEGSWLTVV.

This clone has only a few counts. The V gene is TRBV27, the J gene TRBJ1-1; D remains unclear. The CDR3 extends over 15 amino acids. The ends were cut back, 4 bases at V and 0 bases at J, with 12 bases in the middle. Germline V gene lookup returns CDR1 MNHEY and CDR2 SMNVEV (reference sequence). The chain's CDR3 is CASSSRRALNTEAFF. For the CDR3, the DNA is TGTGCCAGCAGTTCCCGACGTGCGCTGAACACTGAAGCTTTCTTT.

This clone qualifies as medium-sized. This sequence joins TRBV2 and TRBJ2-7, with 9 bases aligning to TRBD1. V lost 5 bases and J lost 8; bases outside the gene matches: 10. The CDR3 sequence is 14 residues long. CDR1 and CDR2 from the germline V gene are SNHLY and FYNNEI. CDR3 sequence reads: CASSHADRGEKQYF. The DNA of the CDR3 is TGTGCCAGCAGTCATGCCGACAGGGGGGAAAAGCAGTACTTC.

This clone showed up just a few times. The gene calls are TRBV4-1 and TRBJ1-2; TRBD1 agrees at 12 bases. V trimming: 3 bases; J trimming: 6 bases; junction bases outside the gene matches: 5. Germline values: CDR1 MGHRA, CDR2 YSYEKL. This CDR3 contains 15 residues. In nucleotides, the CDR3 is TGCGCCAGCAGCCAGCGGGGACAGGGGGCGAATGGCTACACCTTC. It specifies CASSQRGQGANGYTF.

The V call is TRBV7-9, the J call TRBJ1-1; D is unclear. The germline CDR1 and CDR2 sequences are SEHNR and FQNEAQ (reference sequence). The ends were cut back, 3 bases at V and 7 bases at J, with 6 bases in the middle. This CDR3 contains 11 residues. This CDR3 is CASSLSYEAFF. The CDR3, as DNA: TGTGCCAGCAGCTTGTCGTATGAAGCTTTCTTT.